One and the same sample provided the 18 T cell receptor beta chains below, sequenced in a study of blood T cell repertoires in COVID-19. Generated by immunoSEQ multiplex PCR, the TCRdb table keeps only in-frame clones and is missing some. This table holds a few hundred thousand clones, around 92% found once. Material: peripheral blood. The origin of the receptors is a person under 35 with COVID-19, enrolled during active disease.

This clone has more than one count but fewer than ten. J is TRBJ1-2 and V is TRBV7-9; D is possibly TRBD1 (6 bases). Germline V gene data show CDR1 as SEHNR and CDR2 as FQNEAQ (reference sequence). V shed 0 bases and J shed 7 bases, with 9 bases lying between them. This CDR3 is built from 13 residues. This CDR3 is CASSLAQGAGYTF. CDR3 DNA sequence: TGTGCCAGCAGCTTAGCACAGGGCGCTGGCTACACCTTC. The complete variable domain, with remaining parts taken from reference TRBV7-9 and TRBJ1-2, reads DTGVSQNPRHKITKRGQNVTFRCDPISEHNRLYWYRQTLGQGPEFLTYFQNEAQLEKSRLLSDRFSAERPKGSFSTLEIQRTEQGDSAMYLCASSLAQGAGYTFGSGTRLTVV.

V and J are TRBV7-2 and TRBJ1-2; D is undetermined. The CDR3 covers 14 residues. Germline CDR1 reads SGHTA; CDR2 reads FQGNSA. The germline V and J ends were trimmed by 1 base and 6 bases, with 12 bases remaining between them. The CDR3 DNA reads TGTGCCAGCAGCTTAGGATGGTCTTCGGATGGCTACACCTTC. This gives the protein CASSLGWSSDGYTF.

The V and J genes are TRBV19 and TRBJ1-1; TRBD1 agrees at 7 bases. Trimming cost V 5 bases and J 5 bases; bases outside gene matches: 14. Germline values: CDR1 LNHDA, CDR2 SQIVND (reference sequence). The CDR3 runs to 16 residues. CDR3 loop: CASSSDPTGRSTEAFF. The CDR3, as DNA: TGTGCCAGTAGTTCTGACCCGACAGGGAGGAGTACTGAAGCTTTCTTT.

The V gene is TRBV27, the J gene TRBJ2-1; TRBD1 agrees at 8 bases. V was clipped by 8 bases and J by 4 bases; unmatched bases: 10. The V gene's germline CDR1 is MNHEY and CDR2 SMNVEV (reference sequence). The CDR3 loop spans 15 amino acids. The CDR3 DNA follows: TGTGCCAGCCCAACTTCAGGGGGCGCATACAATGAGCAGTTCTTC. It translates to CASPTSGGAYNEQFF.

The V gene is TRBV12-3 or TRBV12-4, the J gene TRBJ2-7, with a possible D match to TRBD1 (5 bases). The V end was cut by 5 bases, the J end by 0 bases, with 5 bases between. The CDR3 runs to 12 residues. The CDR3 loop is CASSQGSYEQYF. In DNA, the CDR3 is TGTGCCAGCAGTCAGGGCTCCTACGAGCAGTACTTC.

The chain couples TRBV2 to TRBJ2-1, with 7 positions matching TRBD2. The CDR3 runs 15 residues. Losses at the gene ends were 2 bases for V and 8 bases for J; bases not matched to a gene: 9. Looked up from germline, CDR1 is SNHLY and CDR2 is FYNNEI. The CDR3 DNA reads TGTGCCAGCAGTGAATTTGCGGGGAGGGCCCATGAGCAGTTCTTC. This encodes CASSEFAGRAHEQFF. Looking up the rest from reference TRBV2 and TRBJ2-1 gives the full variable domain: EPEVTQTPSHQVTQMGQEVILRCVPISNHLYFYWYRQILGQKVEFLVSFYNNEISEKSEIFDDQFSVERPDGSNFTLKIRSTKLEDSAMYFCASSEFAGRAHEQFFGPGTRLTVL.

Here the CDR3 DNA reads TGTGCCAGCAGCTTAGAGTTTACAGGAAAGGATGGCTACACCTTC. Residues: CASSLEFTGKDGYTF. The rearrangement joins TRBV7-6 to TRBJ1-2; D possibly corresponds to TRBD1 (5 bases). The germline V gene encodes CDR1 SGHVS and CDR2 FNYEAQ. CDR3 length: 15 amino acids. V dropped 1 base and J dropped 6 bases, with 15 bases sitting between them.

This chain connects TRBV19 to TRBJ1-2; 8 bases agree with TRBD1. Per germline, CDR1 LNHDA and CDR2 SQIVND (reference sequence). The CDR3 covers 14 residues. V trimming: 4 bases; J trimming: 8 bases; junction bases outside the gene matches: 9. The CDR3 sequence is CASSRQGRALGYTF. The CDR3 DNA sequence: TGTGCCAGTAGTAGACAGGGGAGGGCTCTCGGCTACACCTTC.

CDR3 residues: CASSQDLLAGGPNTGELFF. The CDR3 DNA reads TGCGCCAGCAGCCAAGATTTGCTAGCGGGAGGGCCGAACACCGGGGAGCTGTTTTTT. This chain joins TRBV4-3 and TRBJ2-2; 12 positions match TRBD2. Germline values: CDR1 LGHNA, CDR2 YSLEER. The CDR3 contains 19 residues. V lost 0 bases to trimming and J lost 0 bases; unmatched junction nucleotides: 5.

The CDR3 DNA reads TGCGCCAGCAGCGGGACTAGCGGTCCCACCGGGGAGCTGTTTTTT. Translating it yields CASSGTSGPTGELFF. The chain uses TRBV5-1 and TRBJ2-2, with TRBD2 matching over 11 bases. Germline lookup yields CDR1 SGHRS and CDR2 YFSETQ. This CDR3 is 15 amino acids long. The V gene end was trimmed by 4 bases and the J gene end by 4 bases; junction bases not matched to a gene: 3.

The chain links TRBV3-1 (or the pseudogene TRBV3-2) to TRBJ1-3; 11 bases map to TRBD1. This CDR3 is built from 15 residues. V dropped 6 bases and J dropped 3; count of bases not matched to a gene: 4. Germline V gene sequence: CDR1 LGHDT, CDR2 YNNKEL (reference sequence). This CDR3 reads CASSPDRGLGNTIYF. In DNA form, the CDR3 reads TGTGCCAGCAGTCCGGACAGGGGGCTTGGAAACACCATATATTTT.

This chain joins TRBV10-2 and TRBJ2-3; D may be TRBD2 (5 bases). V was trimmed by 4 bases and J by 2 bases, leaving 13 bases between them. Looked up from germline, CDR1 is WSHSY and CDR2 is SAAADI. The CDR3 spans 15 residues. CDR3: CASSGRSGATDTQYF. In DNA, the CDR3 is TGCGCCAGCAGTGGCCGGAGCGGAGCCACAGATACGCAGTATTTT.

CDR3 protein: CASSQESGNSPLHF. Here the CDR3 DNA reads TGTGCCAGCAGCCAAGAATCAGGGAATTCACCCCTCCACTTT. This sequence joins TRBV3-1 (or the pseudogene TRBV3-2) and TRBJ1-6, with a possible D match to TRBD1 (5 bases). With 0 bases removed from V and 7 bases from J, the gap between germline ends came to 7 bases. The CDR3 has 14 residues. Germline V gene sequence: CDR1 LGHDT, CDR2 YNNKEL (reference sequence).

Notes on this clone: The same CDR3 is also encoded by other DNA sequences in this sample. The chain joins TRBV6-5 to TRBJ1-1; possibly TRBD1 for D (6 bases). V shed 4 bases and J shed 1 base, with 10 bases lying between them. Germline CDR1 reads MNHEY; CDR2 reads SVGAGI. This CDR3 has 14 residues. As DNA, the CDR3 is TGTGCCAGCAGTTCCCTGACAGGGAACACTGAAGCTTTCTTT. Its protein product is CASSSLTGNTEAFF.

The rearrangement links TRBV18 to TRBJ2-7; possibly TRBD1 for D (6 bases). The V end was cut by 6 bases, the J end by 2 bases, with 14 bases between. This CDR3 has 14 residues. Germline loops: CDR1 KGHSH, CDR2 LQKENI. The CDR3 sequence: CASSPSSGAYEQYF. CDR3 nucleotide sequence: TGTGCCAGCTCCCCCTCGTCAGGGGCCTACGAGCAGTACTTC.

The chain couples TRBV5-4 to TRBJ2-5, with 9 bases fitting TRBD2. CDR1 SGHNT and CDR2 YYREEE come from the germline V gene (reference sequence). With V trimmed by 1 base and J by 4 bases, 17 bases remained unmatched. This CDR3 has 19 amino acids. The CDR3 sequence is CASSLSKGLGLAPPETQYF. CDR3 coding DNA: TGTGCCAGCAGCTTGTCCAAAGGGCTGGGACTAGCACCACCAGAGACCCAGTACTTC. Full variable domain (missing parts from reference TRBV5-4 and TRBJ2-5): ETGVTQSPTHLIKTRGQQVTLRCSSQSGHNTVSWYQQALGQGPQFIFQYYREEENGRGNFPPRFSGLQFPNYSSELNVNALELDDSALYLCASSLSKGLGLAPPETQYFGPGTRLLVL.

This clone showed up just once. The V and J genes are TRBV7-2 and TRBJ2-1; D possibly corresponds to TRBD2 (6 bases). From germline, CDR1 is SGHTA and CDR2 FQGNSA. Trimming cost V 6 bases and J 4 bases, with 16 bases left between them. The CDR3 sequence is 15 residues long. This CDR3 reads CASRFASSGYNEQFF. The CDR3 nucleotides are TGTGCCAGCAGATTTGCTAGTAGCGGATACAATGAGCAGTTCTTC. The entire variable domain, with the rest obtained from reference TRBV7-2 and TRBJ2-1, is as follows: GAGVSQSPSNKVTEKGKDVELRCDPISGHTALYWYRQSLGQGLEFLIYFQGNSAPDKSGLPSDRFSAERTGGSVSTLTIQRTQQEDSAVYLCASRFASSGYNEQFFGPGTRLTVL.

This clone was observed once. The chain links TRBV7-8 to TRBJ2-7; 7 nucleotides match TRBD2. This CDR3 contains 13 residues. Germline CDR1 SGHVS, CDR2 FQNEAQ. With 1 base clipped from V and 7 bases from J, the junction kept 4 bases outside the gene matches. The CDR3: CASSLGGSEEQYF. In nucleotides, the CDR3 is TGTGCCAGCAGCTTAGGCGGGAGCGAAGAGCAGTACTTC.